Only one count was recorded for the clone carrying this TCR beta chain. This sample is drawn from a study of blood T cell repertoires in COVID-19. Study overall: Sources were T cells, B-cell-depleted T cells, or PBMCs; the material itself was cDNA or gDNA.

TCRdb's table, derived via immunoSEQ multiplex PCR, lists solely in-frame clones and lacks some. Among 250,000 or so clones listed, more than 75% were seen once. Germline V CDR1 and CDR2: MNHEY, SMNVEV (reference sequence). This CDR3 is built from 16 residues. The junction had 13 bases not matched to a gene; V was cut back by 6 bases and J by 2 bases. The sequencing input was peripheral blood. This sequence joins TRBV27 and TRBJ2-7; 7 bases match TRBD1. The source of this sequence is a middle-aged man with active or convalescent COVID-19. The CDR3 is CASRLGGPAPAYEQYF. The CDR3 region has the DNA TGTGCCAGCAGATTAGGGGGCCCGGCACCGGCCTACGAGCAGTACTTC.